One sample yielded the 7 T cell receptor beta chains listed below, sequenced in a study of a mutant IDH1 vaccine in newly diagnosed glioma. Time point here: baseline, week 1 (first vaccination visit). Treatment defined: pre-vaccination baseline after standard-of-care therapy. TCRdb's copy holds only in-frame clones and misses some; the assay was immunoSEQ multiplex PCR. Among around 54,000 clones listed, approximately 80% were seen once. This specimen was PBMCs, taken from a glioma patient treated with radiotherapy, temozolomide or both. The origin of the receptors is a man aged 18 to 35 with glioma.

The V gene is TRBV5-1, the J gene TRBJ2-2, with D tentatively TRBD1 (6 bases). Trimming shortened V by 0 bases and J by 3 bases, and 6 bases separated the two germline ends. Germline CDR1 SGHRS, CDR2 YFSETQ. The CDR3 extends over 14 amino acids. The CDR3 spells CASSLGTDTGELFF. The CDR3 DNA is TGCGCCAGCAGCTTGGGGACAGACACCGGGGAGCTGTTTTTT. Based on the CDR3 plus reference TRBV5-1 and TRBJ2-2, the full variable domain is KAGVTQTPRYLIKTRGQQVTLSCSPISGHRSVSWYQQTPGQGLQFLFEYFSETQRNKGNFPGRFSGRQFSNSRSEMNVSTLELGDSALYLCASSLGTDTGELFFGEGSRLTVL.

The V call is TRBV7-8, the J call TRBJ1-2, with a possible D match to TRBD1 (5 bases). There are 15 residues in the CDR3. The germline CDR1 and CDR2 sequences are SGHVS and FQNEAQ. V was shortened by 1 base and J by 5 bases, with 14 bases between the two germline ends. CDR3 in DNA: TGTGCCAGCAGCTTAGGAGGGATGGGGGAGTATGGCTACACCTTC. The encoded protein is CASSLGGMGEYGYTF. The full variable domain, completed using reference TRBV7-8 and TRBJ1-2, is GAGVSQSPRYKVAKRGQDVALRCDPISGHVSLFWYQQALGQGPEFLTYFQNEAQLDKSGLPSDRFFAERPEGSVSTLKIQRTQQEDSAVYLCASSLGGMGEYGYTFGSGTRLTVV.

The J gene is TRBJ1-3, the V gene TRBV2; the match to TRBD1 covers 7 bases. Germline-derived CDR1 and CDR2 are SNHLY and FYNNEI. The trim removed 4 bases at V and 0 bases at J, leaving 9 bases unmatched. This CDR3 contains 17 residues. The CDR3 DNA reads TGTGCCAGCAGTGCCCGACAGGGACTATTCTCTGGAAACACCATATATTTT. Translating it yields CASSARQGLFSGNTIYF.

This clone was detected a few times. The chain is built from TRBV28 and TRBJ2-2; 11 nucleotides match TRBD2. Germline V CDR1 and CDR2: MDHEN, SYDVKM. This CDR3 spans 17 amino acids. V was clipped by 2 bases and J by 7 bases; unmatched bases: 9. The CDR3 sequence: CASSLELAGAPGGELFF. The CDR3 DNA follows: TGTGCCAGCAGTTTAGAACTAGCGGGAGCCCCGGGCGGGGAGCTGTTTTTT.

This clone was seen only a few times. The chain carries TRBV7-2 and TRBJ1-1, with D possibly matching TRBD1 (6 bases). The CDR3 consists of 15 residues. The germline V and J ends were trimmed by 4 bases and 0 bases, with 12 bases remaining between them. The germline V gene has CDR1 SGHTA and CDR2 FQGNSA. The CDR3 sequence is CASSSSTGMNTEAFF. For the CDR3, the DNA is TGTGCCAGCAGCTCGAGCACAGGGATGAACACTGAAGCTTTCTTT.

This chain uses TRBV14 with TRBJ2-7; TRBD2 matches at 7 bases. There are 14 residues in the CDR3. Trimming at V came to 1 base and at J to 3 bases, leaving 3 bases not matched to a gene. Germline lookup yields CDR1 SGHDN and CDR2 FVKESK. The CDR3 region has the DNA TGTGCCAGCAGCCAAGCGGGGGGAGACTACGAGCAGTACTTC. This codes for CASSQAGGDYEQYF.

The chain employs TRBV5-1 and TRBJ2-4, with TRBD2 identical over 7 bases. V shed 5 bases and J 6 bases; nucleotides not matched to a gene: 11. CDR3 length: 15 residues. CDR1 and CDR2 (germline): SGHRS, YFSETQ. CDR3 nucleotide sequence: TGCGCCAGCAGTCTTACCGGGACTACACTAAACATTCAGTACTTC. Its translation is CASSLTGTTLNIQYF.